A single sample is the source of the 8 T cell receptor beta chains below, sequenced in a study of shared clonotypes between healthy human individuals. Some clones are missing from TCRdb's copy, which holds only in-frame ones; the method was immunoSEQ multiplex PCR. The table shows some 2 million clones, with over 85% occurring only once. The sample taken for sequencing was naive CD4+ T cells sorted from blood. Regarding subset: CD45RA+ positively selected. Receptor source: a man aged 18 to 30 in good health.

The V and J genes are TRBV10-3 and TRBJ1-6; D not certain. Germline lookup yields CDR1 ENHRY and CDR2 SYGVKD. This CDR3 spans 16 amino acids. The V and J ends lost 4 bases and 0 bases respectively, with 10 bases between them. The DNA for the CDR3 is TGTGCCATCAGTGCGTCGTTGACCTCCTATAATTCACCCCTCCACTTT. Protein product: CAISASLTSYNSPLHF.

V usage is TRBV9 and J usage is TRBJ2-3; 8 nucleotides agree with TRBD1. This CDR3 is built from 15 residues. The J segment lost 2 bases and the V segment lost 4 bases, leaving 6 bases of the junction unmatched. Germline-derived CDR1 and CDR2 are SGDLS and YYNGEE. The CDR3 protein is CASSPTTGVTDTQYF. CDR3 nucleotide sequence: TGTGCCAGCAGCCCTACGACAGGGGTCACAGATACGCAGTATTTT.

V is TRBV7-9 and J is TRBJ1-1, with 7 bases identical to TRBD1. Trimming took 5 bases from V and 3 from J; bases not matched to a gene: 9. This CDR3 comprises 15 residues. Germline values: CDR1 SEHNR, CDR2 FQNEAQ (reference sequence). The CDR3 sequence: CASSTRTGADTEAFF. DNA of the CDR3: TGTGCCAGCAGCACGCGGACAGGAGCCGACACTGAAGCTTTCTTT.

This chain joins TRBV5-1 and TRBJ2-5, with D unresolved. This CDR3 has 14 residues. The V gene lost 4 bases and the J gene lost 5 bases, with 15 bases spanning the gap. CDR1 is SGHRS and CDR2 is YFSETQ in the germline V gene. The CDR3 loop is CASSLPTVGETQYF. The CDR3 region has the DNA TGCGCCAGCAGCCTTCCAACCGTGGGGGAGACCCAGTACTTC.

This chain joins TRBV6-6 and TRBJ2-2; 7 nucleotides match TRBD1. Germline values: CDR1 MNHNY, CDR2 SVGAGI (reference sequence). The CDR3 sequence is 14 residues long. The V segment lost 7 bases and the J segment 3 bases; nucleotides outside the gene matches: 5. The CDR3 DNA follows: TGTGCCAGCAAAGGGGGCGGCGACACCGGGGAGCTGTTTTTT. Amino acid sequence: CASKGGGDTGELFF.

About this clone: Other nucleotide sequences in the sample specify the same CDR3. This chain connects TRBV9 to TRBJ2-1; TRBD2 aligns across 15 bases. The CDR3 length is 17 residues. The trim removed 0 bases at V and 5 bases at J, leaving 3 bases unmatched. The germline V gene has CDR1 SGDLS and CDR2 YYNGEE. This chain's CDR3 is CASSVGTSGRADNEQFF. Here the CDR3 DNA reads TGTGCCAGCAGCGTAGGGACTAGCGGGAGGGCCGACAATGAGCAGTTCTTC.

The rearrangement links TRBV5-1 to TRBJ2-1, with a possible D match to TRBD2 (5 bases). This CDR3 is 12 amino acids long. CDR1 and CDR2 (germline): SGHRS, YFSETQ. The V gene lost 5 bases and the J gene lost 10 bases, with 13 bases spanning the gap. The CDR3 DNA sequence: TGCGCCAGCAGTGGGGAACGGAGGGAGCAGTTCTTC. Translation: CASSGERREQFF.

This clone was seen just once. V usage is TRBV28 and J usage is TRBJ2-7; the D gene is possibly TRBD1 (6 bases). This CDR3 has 15 amino acids. Trimming took off 2 bases at V and 5 bases at J, with 16 bases between the two ends. From germline, CDR1 is MDHEN and CDR2 SYDVKM. The CDR3 bases are TGTGCCAGCAGTTTACCTCTCACAGGGAGCCACGAGCAGTACTTC. This encodes CASSLPLTGSHEQYF.